The T cell receptor (beta chain) described here comes from a study of T-cell reconstitution after alpha-beta-depleted transplantation in children (TCRdb year 2016). In the study overall: T-cell immune reconstitution after TCRalphabeta/CD19-depleted allogeneic hematopoietic cell transplantation in children was quantitatively tracked in the study by means of TCR repertoire profiling. Summary of the overall study and its limitations: About two months after transplant, the apparently early recovery of alphabetaT-cell counts reportedly depended on just several hundred clones that had expanded rapidly and came from non-depleted graft cells. In some patients, the high TCRbeta diversity seen at day 60 was put down to recipient T cells and intrathymic progenitors that had survived conditioning. Over subsequent months, a decline in hyperexpanded clone frequencies was noted, and after one year, T-cell counts and TCRbeta diversity were mostly ascribed to newly produced T cells.

The germline V gene (reference sequence) sets CDR1 to DFQATT and CDR2 to SNEGSKA. The cysteine opens and the phenylalanine closes a CDR3 of 15 amino acids. The sequence is cut down to CDR3 DNA, 45 bases in frame from base 1. V ends up 5 bases short and J 0 bases short, with an unmatched junction base count of 5. The library was made by PCR. Reads for this sample came from an Illumina HiSeq 2500. TCR library preparation used molecular barcoding, with unique molecular identifiers applied to normalize quantification of the TCRbeta repertoire. In TCRdb, the public reads were trimmed at Q25 with fastp and aligned with MiXCR, with productive beta chains retained. Each entry is one CDR3 protein sequence, shown with its most common DNA and genes. This sample is represented by 200,000 to 250,000 distinct CDR3 sequences; roughly a quarter of them were singletons. About 4.8% of the sample belongs to the ten largest clones.

Worth noting for this clonotype: The specificity of this receptor is unknown. Base qualities are not provided; no much larger clone lies one nucleotide away.

The treatment or condition label, read with the paper, signifies: allogeneic hematopoietic cell transplantation with graft depleted of TCRalphabeta T cells and CD19 B cells. The transplant recipients were children given TCRalphabeta/CD19-depleted allogeneic hematopoietic cell grafts. Recombination joined TRBV20-1 with TRBJ2-3; 10 middle bases align to TRBD2. Sequencing used PBMCs, mostly from graft donor cells, obtained 360 days after TCRalphabeta/CD19-depleted stem cell transplant. The sequence was collected from a female patient aged 2 to 10 who had a stem cell transplant for congenital amegakaryocytic thrombocytopenia, so the T cells may come from the graft donor. The CDR3 protein: CSAWDSGGSTDTQYF. DNA sequence: TGCAGTGCTTGGGATAGCGGGGGGAGCACAGATACGCAGTATTTT.